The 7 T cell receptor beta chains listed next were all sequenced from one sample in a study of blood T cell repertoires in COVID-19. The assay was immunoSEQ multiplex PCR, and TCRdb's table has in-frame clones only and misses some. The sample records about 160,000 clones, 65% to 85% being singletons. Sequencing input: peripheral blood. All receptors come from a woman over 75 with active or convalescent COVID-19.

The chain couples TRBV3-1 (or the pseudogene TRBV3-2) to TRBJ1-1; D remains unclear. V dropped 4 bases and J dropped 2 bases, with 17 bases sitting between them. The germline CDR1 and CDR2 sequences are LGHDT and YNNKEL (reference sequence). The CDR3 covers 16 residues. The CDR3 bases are TGTGCCAGCAGCCGATGGACTGCGCCCCTTAACACTGAAGCTTTCTTT. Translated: CASSRWTAPLNTEAFF.

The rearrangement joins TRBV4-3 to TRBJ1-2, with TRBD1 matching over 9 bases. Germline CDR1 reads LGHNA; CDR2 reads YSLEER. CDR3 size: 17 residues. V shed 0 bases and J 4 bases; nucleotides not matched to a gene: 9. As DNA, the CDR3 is TGCGCCAGCAGCCAAGATATAGGGACAGGGTTGGGCTATGGCTACACCTTC. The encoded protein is CASSQDIGTGLGYGYTF.

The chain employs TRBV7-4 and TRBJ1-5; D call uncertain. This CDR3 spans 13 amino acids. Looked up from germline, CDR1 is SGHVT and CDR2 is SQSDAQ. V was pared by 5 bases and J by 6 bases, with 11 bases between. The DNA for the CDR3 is TGTGCCAGCAGCGCTCAATCCAGTCAGCCCCAGCATTTT. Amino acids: CASSAQSSQPQHF.

CDR3 in DNA: TGTGCCAGCAGCGAGGGACTAGCGGGATCCTACGAGCAGTACTTC. Protein product: CASSEGLAGSYEQYF. The V gene is TRBV7-2, the J gene TRBJ2-7; 13 positions agree with TRBD2. With V trimmed by 5 bases and J by 1 base, 2 bases remained unmatched. The germline gives CDR1 SGHTA, CDR2 FQGNSA. The CDR3 sequence is 15 residues long.

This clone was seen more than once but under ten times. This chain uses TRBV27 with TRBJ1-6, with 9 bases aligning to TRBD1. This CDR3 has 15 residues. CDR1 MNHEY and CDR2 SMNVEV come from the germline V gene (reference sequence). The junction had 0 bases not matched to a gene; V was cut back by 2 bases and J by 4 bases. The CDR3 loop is CASSLGTGYNSPLHF. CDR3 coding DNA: TGTGCCAGCAGTTTAGGGACAGGGTATAATTCACCCCTCCACTTT.

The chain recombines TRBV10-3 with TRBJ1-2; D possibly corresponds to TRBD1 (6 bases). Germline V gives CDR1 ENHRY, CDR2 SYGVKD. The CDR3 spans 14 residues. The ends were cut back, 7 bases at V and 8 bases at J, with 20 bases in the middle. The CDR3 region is CAITSGVRQEGYTF. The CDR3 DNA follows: TGTGCCATCACTTCAGGGGTCCGCCAAGAGGGCTACACCTTC.

The CDR3 spells CASSYVDRGLRNQPQHF. CDR3 DNA: TGTGCCAGCAGTTACGTGGACAGGGGGCTTCGGAATCAGCCCCAGCATTTT. The rearrangement joins TRBV6-2 or TRBV6-3 to TRBJ1-5; 11 bases map to TRBD1. The CDR3 consists of 17 residues. Germline CDR1 MNHEY, CDR2 SVGEGT. After removal of 2 bases from V and 4 bases from J, the junction contained 7 bases not matched to a gene.